A few counts support the clone carrying this T cell receptor (beta chain). Antigen specificity is unknown. This specimen belongs to a study of T cells in Graves' hyperthyroidism and ophthalmopathy. Study-wide results and caveats: Clonotypes that were expanded in thyroid above 0.001 mostly appeared in blood too. Ophthalmopathy was told apart from stable hyperthyroidism by a 13 V-J model.

The CDR3 covers 13 residues. CDR1 KGHSH and CDR2 LQKENI come from the germline V gene. The V and J ends lost 4 bases and 7 bases respectively, with 14 bases between them. Patients aged 18 to 65 had newly diagnosed hyperthyroidism lasting under 2 months. Orbital computed tomography, thyroid ultrasound, serum thyroxine and TRAb, and clinical symptoms together informed the diagnoses. Template material for amplifying TCR beta CDR3 regions consisted of RNA transcripts. In the first-round RT-PCR of the TCR CDR3, the HTBI primer set was used. TCRdb re-analysed the multiplex PCR reads in MiXCR, keeping a single row per CDR3 protein. The sample holds approximately 400,000 distinct CDR3 sequences, roughly 14% seen once.

V usage is TRBV18 and J usage is TRBJ2-7; weak D call: TRBD2 (6 bases). Sequencing was carried out using blood. This clonotype was obtained from a woman aged 60-75 years with Graves' hyperthyroidism. The CDR3 DNA is TGTGCCAGCTCACAGGGCGGGGTCCGGGAGCAGTACTTC. Its translation: CASSQGGVREQYF.